These T cell receptor beta chains were read from a single sample in a study of early stage breast cancer tumors. Sequencing used immunoSEQ multiplex PCR; TCRdb keeps in-frame clones, though not all of them. The sample shows tens of thousands of clones, 74% of them seen only once. Sequencing was done on a sample of blood. These receptors all stem from a person between 55 and 69 years old with breast cancer. Each CDR3 is given with its conserved first and last residue. The D gene is left open where the match is weak. The size of a clone is reported for some rows only, either as once, few or many, or as a class for expanded clones.

V gene: TRBV2; clone size: few; D gene: TRBD1; J gene: TRBJ2-7; CDR3 DNA: TGTGCCAGCAGTGACCCTGCCACAGGGGGAGGACCCTACGAGCAGTACTTC; CDR3 protein: CASSDPATGGGPYEQYF
V gene: TRBV4-1; clone size: .; D gene: TRBD1; J gene: TRBJ1-2; CDR3 DNA: TGCGCCAGCAGCCCGGGACAGGTGACTTATGGCTACACCTTC; CDR3 protein: CASSPGQVTYGYTF
V gene: TRBV5-1; clone size: .; D gene: .; J gene: TRBJ2-7; CDR3 DNA: TGCGCCAGCAGCTTGAGGGGAGGCTCCTACGAGCAGTACTTC; CDR3 protein: CASSLRGGSYEQYF
V gene: TRBV7-6; clone size: few; D gene: .; J gene: TRBJ1-6; CDR3 DNA: TGTGCCAGCAGCTTATCCGGGGGGAGCTCCTATAATTCACCCCTCCACTTT; CDR3 protein: CASSLSGGSSYNSPLHF
V gene: TRBV5-1; clone size: .; D gene: .; J gene: TRBJ1-2; CDR3 DNA: TGCGCCAGCAGTCCCGACGGGAGGTATGGCTACACCTTC; CDR3 protein: CASSPDGRYGYTF
V gene: TRBV4-1; clone size: .; D gene: .; J gene: TRBJ2-5; CDR3 DNA: TGCGCCAGCAGCCGATGGGGGCCCCAAGAGACCCAGTACTTC; CDR3 protein: CASSRWGPQETQYF
V gene: TRBV30; clone size: .; D gene: TRBD1; J gene: TRBJ1-4; CDR3 DNA: TGTGCCTGGAAAAGGACAGGGGAGAGGACTAATGAAAAACTGTTTTTT; CDR3 protein: CAWKRTGERTNEKLFF
V gene: TRBV7-6; clone size: .; D gene: .; J gene: TRBJ2-7; CDR3 DNA: TGTGCCAGCAGCTTAGGGCTGCTCACCGAGCAGTACTTC; CDR3 protein: CASSLGLLTEQYF
V gene: TRBV5-5; clone size: .; D gene: .; J gene: TRBJ2-3; CDR3 DNA: TGTGCCAGCAGCTTTGCGCCGGGAGATACGCAGTATTTT; CDR3 protein: CASSFAPGDTQYF
V gene: TRBV13; clone size: .; D gene: .; J gene: TRBJ1-1; CDR3 DNA: TGTGCCAGCAGCGCGACAGTTCTCATGAACACTGAAGCTTTCTTT; CDR3 protein: CASSATVLMNTEAFF
V gene: TRBV6-1; clone size: few; D gene: .; J gene: TRBJ1-4; CDR3 DNA: TGTGCCAGCACCTCCGCAGGAAAACTGTTTTTT; CDR3 protein: CASTSAGKLFF
V gene: TRBV5-1; clone size: .; D gene: .; J gene: TRBJ1-6; CDR3 DNA: TGCGCCAGCAGCTCCGACCCGAATTATAATTCACCCCTCCACTTT; CDR3 protein: CASSSDPNYNSPLHF
V gene: TRBV9; clone size: .; D gene: .; J gene: TRBJ2-2; CDR3 DNA: TGTGCCAGCAGGGGACTCCCGAACACCGGGGAGCTGTTTTTT; CDR3 protein: CASRGLPNTGELFF
V gene: TRBV5-4; clone size: .; D gene: TRBD1; J gene: TRBJ1-1; CDR3 DNA: TGTGCCAGCAGTAGCAGGGGGCTTGGCACTGAAGCTTTCTTT; CDR3 protein: CASSSRGLGTEAFF
V gene: TRBV20-1; clone size: .; D gene: .; J gene: TRBJ1-1; CDR3 DNA: TGCAGTGTTAGTACGAACACTGAAGCTTTCTTT; CDR3 protein: CSVSTNTEAFF
V gene: TRBV19; clone size: .; D gene: .; J gene: TRBJ2-1; CDR3 DNA: TGTGCCAGTGTTTCGGGAGCTAATGAGCAGTTCTTC; CDR3 protein: CASVSGANEQFF
V gene: TRBV6-6; clone size: .; D gene: TRBD2; J gene: TRBJ2-7; CDR3 DNA: TGTGCCAGCAGTCCCCCTAGCGGGCTTTCCTACGAGCAGTACTTC; CDR3 protein: CASSPPSGLSYEQYF
V gene: TRBV6-1; clone size: .; D gene: .; J gene: TRBJ2-7; CDR3 DNA: TGTGCCAGCAGTCTGGAACGAGGGGACCCCTACGAGCAGTACTTC; CDR3 protein: CASSLERGDPYEQYF
V gene: TRBV11-2; clone size: .; D gene: .; J gene: TRBJ2-1; CDR3 DNA: TGTGCCAGCAGCTTAGCACTCCCCACCTACAATGAGCAGTTCTTC; CDR3 protein: CASSLALPTYNEQFF
V gene: TRBV5-4; clone size: .; D gene: .; J gene: TRBJ1-4; CDR3 DNA: TGTGCCAGCAGCTCTGGACAAGCGCTAAATGAAAAACTGTTTTTT; CDR3 protein: CASSSGQALNEKLFF
V gene: TRBV6-1; clone size: .; D gene: .; J gene: TRBJ2-5; CDR3 DNA: TGTGCCACCAGGCCCCCCCCAGGGAGGTTTGAGACCCAGTACTTC; CDR3 protein: CATRPPPGRFETQYF
V gene: TRBV5-1; clone size: .; D gene: TRBD1; J gene: TRBJ1-6; CDR3 DNA: TGCGCCAGCAGATTAACTCCGGGACAGGGGAATTCACCCCTCCACTTT; CDR3 protein: CASRLTPGQGNSPLHF
V gene: TRBV4-1; clone size: .; D gene: TRBD2; J gene: TRBJ2-7; CDR3 DNA: TGCGCCAGCAGCCACCCGACTAGCGGTGCGTACGAGCAGTACTTC; CDR3 protein: CASSHPTSGAYEQYF
V gene: TRBV18; clone size: once; D gene: TRBD1; J gene: TRBJ1-4; CDR3 DNA: TGTGCCAGCTCACCTGAACGGACAGGTGCAAATGAAAAACTGTTTTTT; CDR3 protein: CASSPERTGANEKLFF
V gene: TRBV5-4; clone size: .; D gene: .; J gene: TRBJ2-3; CDR3 DNA: TGTGCCAGCAGCTTCCCAGGGACAGATACGCAGTATTTT; CDR3 protein: CASSFPGTDTQYF
V gene: TRBV5-4; clone size: .; D gene: TRBD2; J gene: TRBJ2-2; CDR3 DNA: TGTGCCAGCAGCTTGTCCCCGTCTAGCGGGGGCACCGGGGAGCTGTTTTTT; CDR3 protein: CASSLSPSSGGTGELFF
V gene: TRBV6-5; clone size: .; D gene: TRBD1; J gene: TRBJ1-2; CDR3 DNA: TGTGCCAGCAGTCGAAATGCACCGGGACAGGGAATGAGCACCTTC; CDR3 protein: CASSRNAPGQGMSTF
V gene: TRBV6-1; clone size: .; D gene: TRBD1; J gene: TRBJ1-2; CDR3 DNA: TGTGCCAGCAGTGGGGATAATAGACAGGGGCCCCATGGCTACACCTTC; CDR3 protein: CASSGDNRQGPHGYTF
V gene: TRBV14; clone size: once; D gene: .; J gene: TRBJ1-2; CDR3 DNA: TGTGCCAGCAGCCAACGAACCGGGGGAGCTAACTATGGCTACACCTTC; CDR3 protein: CASSQRTGGANYGYTF
V gene: TRBV7-2; clone size: .; D gene: .; J gene: TRBJ1-3; CDR3 DNA: TGTGCCAGCAGCCCTAGTTCAGGCCGGGCTGGAAACACCATATATTTT; CDR3 protein: CASSPSSGRAGNTIYF
V gene: TRBV7-2; clone size: .; D gene: TRBD2; J gene: TRBJ2-3; CDR3 DNA: TGTGCCAGCAGCATACTAGCGGGAATACAGTATTTT; CDR3 protein: CASSILAGIQYF
V gene: TRBV7-9; clone size: .; D gene: TRBD1; J gene: TRBJ2-2; CDR3 DNA: TGTGCCAGCAGCCCTGGAACCGGGACAGGGAGAACCGGGGAGCTGTTTTTT; CDR3 protein: CASSPGTGTGRTGELFF
V gene: TRBV21-1; clone size: .; D gene: .; J gene: TRBJ2-6; CDR3 DNA: TGTGCCAGCAGCAAAGTATCAGGCTCTGGGGCCAACGTCCTGACTTTC; CDR3 protein: CASSKVSGSGANVLTF
V gene: TRBV9; clone size: .; D gene: .; J gene: TRBJ2-1; CDR3 DNA: TGTGCCAGCAGCGTAGAAGGGGGGGCAATATACAATGAGCAGTTCTTC; CDR3 protein: CASSVEGGAIYNEQFF
V gene: TRBV4-2; clone size: .; D gene: TRBD2; J gene: TRBJ2-3; CDR3 DNA: TGTGCCACCTCACCCCAGCGGGAGGGGGGCACAGATACGCAGTATTTT; CDR3 protein: CATSPQREGGTDTQYF
V gene: TRBV30; clone size: .; D gene: .; J gene: TRBJ2-1; CDR3 DNA: TGTGCCTGGAGCCGGGACATCTACAATGAGCAGTTCTTC; CDR3 protein: CAWSRDIYNEQFF
V gene: TRBV5-5; clone size: once; D gene: .; J gene: TRBJ2-3; CDR3 DNA: TGTGCCAGCAGCTTGATAGGTTTGTCGACGAGGGTTGCCACAGATACGCAGTATTTT; CDR3 protein: CASSLIGLSTRVATDTQYF
V gene: TRBV14; clone size: .; D gene: .; J gene: TRBJ2-7; CDR3 DNA: TGTGCCAGCAGCGAAACAACAGGGCACGAGCAGTACTTC; CDR3 protein: CASSETTGHEQYF
V gene: TRBV30; clone size: .; D gene: TRBD1; J gene: TRBJ1-5; CDR3 DNA: TGTGCCTGGAGCCGGGACAGAGACCAGCCCCAGCATTTT; CDR3 protein: CAWSRDRDQPQHF
V gene: TRBV28; clone size: .; D gene: .; J gene: TRBJ1-6; CDR3 DNA: TGTGCCAGCACCCCCGCGGCGGGGTGGAGTTCACCCCTCCACTTT; CDR3 protein: CASTPAAGWSSPLHF
V gene: TRBV5-1; clone size: .; D gene: .; J gene: TRBJ1-1; CDR3 DNA: TGCGCCAGCTCAGATCAGGGCTTTATGAACACTGAAGCTTTCTTT; CDR3 protein: CASSDQGFMNTEAFF
V gene: TRBV18; clone size: .; D gene: .; J gene: TRBJ1-3; CDR3 DNA: TGTGCCAGCTCACCAGTGACAGCCGCAGGCTCCTCTGGAAACACCATATATTTT; CDR3 protein: CASSPVTAAGSSGNTIYF
V gene: TRBV12-5; clone size: .; D gene: .; J gene: TRBJ1-1; CDR3 DNA: TGTGCTAGTGGCGCACAGGCCCGGGACACTGAAGCTTTCTTT; CDR3 protein: CASGAQARDTEAFF
V gene: TRBV7-6; clone size: .; D gene: .; J gene: TRBJ2-1; CDR3 DNA: TGTGCCAGCACCCTAGGGGGCGGGGGAGGCAATGAGCAGTTCTTC; CDR3 protein: CASTLGGGGGNEQFF